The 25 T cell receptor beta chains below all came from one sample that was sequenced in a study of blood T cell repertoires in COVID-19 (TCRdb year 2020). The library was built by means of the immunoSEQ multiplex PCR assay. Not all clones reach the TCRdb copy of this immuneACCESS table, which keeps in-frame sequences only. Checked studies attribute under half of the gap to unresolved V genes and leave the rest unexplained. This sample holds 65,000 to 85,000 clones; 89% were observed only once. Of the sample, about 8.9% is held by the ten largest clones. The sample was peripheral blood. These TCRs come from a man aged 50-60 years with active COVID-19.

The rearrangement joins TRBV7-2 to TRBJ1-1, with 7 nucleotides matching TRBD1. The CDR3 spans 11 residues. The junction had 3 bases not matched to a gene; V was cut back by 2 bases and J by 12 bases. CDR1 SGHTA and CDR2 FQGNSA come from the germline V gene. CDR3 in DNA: TGTGCCAGCAGCTTAAGACAGGGAACTTTCTTT. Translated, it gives CASSLRQGTFF.

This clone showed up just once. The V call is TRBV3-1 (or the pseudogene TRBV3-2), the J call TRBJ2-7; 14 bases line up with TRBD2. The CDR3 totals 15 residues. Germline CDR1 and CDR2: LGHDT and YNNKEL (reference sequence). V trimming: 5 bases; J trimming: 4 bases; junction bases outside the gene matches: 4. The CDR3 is CASSRLAGGQYEQYF. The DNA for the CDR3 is TGTGCCAGCAGCAGACTAGCGGGGGGGCAGTACGAGCAGTACTTC.

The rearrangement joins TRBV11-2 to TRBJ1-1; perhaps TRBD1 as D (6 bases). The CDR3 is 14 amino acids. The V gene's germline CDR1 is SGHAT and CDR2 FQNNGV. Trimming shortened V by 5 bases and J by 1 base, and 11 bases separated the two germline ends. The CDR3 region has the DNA TGTGCCAGCAGCACAACGACAGGGAACACTGAAGCTTTCTTT. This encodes CASSTTTGNTEAFF. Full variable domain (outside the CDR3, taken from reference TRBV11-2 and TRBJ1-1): EAGVAQSPRYKIIEKRQSVAFWCNPISGHATLYWYQQILGQGPKLLIQFQNNGVVDDSQLPKDRFSAERLKGVDSTLKIQPAKLEDSAVYLCASSTTTGNTEAFFGQGTRLTVV.

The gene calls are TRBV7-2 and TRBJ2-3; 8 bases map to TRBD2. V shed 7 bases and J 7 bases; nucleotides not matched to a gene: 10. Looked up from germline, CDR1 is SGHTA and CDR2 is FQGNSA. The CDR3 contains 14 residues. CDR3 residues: CASKPGGGVNTQYF. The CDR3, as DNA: TGTGCCAGCAAACCGGGGGGGGGCGTTAATACGCAGTATTTT. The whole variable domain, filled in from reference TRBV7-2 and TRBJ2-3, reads GAGVSQSPSNKVTEKGKDVELRCDPISGHTALYWYRQSLGQGLEFLIYFQGNSAPDKSGLPSDRFSAERTGGSVSTLTIQRTQQEDSAVYLCASKPGGGVNTQYFGPGTRLTVL.

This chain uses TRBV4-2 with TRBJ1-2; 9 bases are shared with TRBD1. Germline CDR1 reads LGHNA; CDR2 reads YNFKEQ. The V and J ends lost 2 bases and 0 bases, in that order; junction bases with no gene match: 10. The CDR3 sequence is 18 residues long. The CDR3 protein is CASSQLAGTGYSNYGYTF. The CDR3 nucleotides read TGTGCCAGCAGCCAACTGGCCGGGACAGGGTATTCTAACTATGGCTACACCTTC.

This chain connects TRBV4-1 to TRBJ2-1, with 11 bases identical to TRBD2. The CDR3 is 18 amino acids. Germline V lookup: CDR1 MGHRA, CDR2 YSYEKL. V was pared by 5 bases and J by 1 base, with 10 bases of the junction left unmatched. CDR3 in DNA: TGCGCCAGCAGCGATAAGTCCGGGACTAGCGGTTCCTACAATGAGCAGTTCTTC. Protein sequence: CASSDKSGTSGSYNEQFF.

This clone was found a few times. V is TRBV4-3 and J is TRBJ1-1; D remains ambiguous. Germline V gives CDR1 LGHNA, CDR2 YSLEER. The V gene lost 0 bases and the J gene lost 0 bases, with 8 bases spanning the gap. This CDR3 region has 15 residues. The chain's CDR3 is CASSQDPGMNTEAFF. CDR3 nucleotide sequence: TGCGCCAGCAGCCAAGATCCAGGAATGAACACTGAAGCTTTCTTT.

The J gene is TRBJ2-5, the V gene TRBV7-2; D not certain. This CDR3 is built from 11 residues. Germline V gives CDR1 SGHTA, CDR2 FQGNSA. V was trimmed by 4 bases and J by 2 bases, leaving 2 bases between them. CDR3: CASSSQETQYF. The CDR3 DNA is TGTGCCAGCAGCTCTCAAGAGACCCAGTACTTC.

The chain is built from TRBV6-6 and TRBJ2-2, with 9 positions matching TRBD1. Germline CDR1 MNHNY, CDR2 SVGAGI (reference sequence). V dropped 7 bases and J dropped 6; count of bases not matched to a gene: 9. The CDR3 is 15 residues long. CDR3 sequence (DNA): TGTGCCAGCACTAAGGGACAGGGAAGCCCCGGGGAGCTGTTTTTT. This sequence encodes CASTKGQGSPGELFF.

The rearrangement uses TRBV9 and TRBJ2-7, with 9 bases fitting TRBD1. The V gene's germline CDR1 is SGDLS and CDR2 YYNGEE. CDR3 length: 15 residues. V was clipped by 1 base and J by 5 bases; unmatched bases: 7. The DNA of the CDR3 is TGTGCCAGCAGCGTACAGGGACAGGGTCCCCACGAGCAGTACTTC. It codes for CASSVQGQGPHEQYF.

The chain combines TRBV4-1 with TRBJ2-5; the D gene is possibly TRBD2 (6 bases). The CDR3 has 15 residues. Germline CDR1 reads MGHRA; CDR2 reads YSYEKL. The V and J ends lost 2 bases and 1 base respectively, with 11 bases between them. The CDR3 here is CASSQIPGSQETQYF. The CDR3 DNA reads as TGCGCCAGCAGCCAAATTCCCGGGAGCCAAGAGACCCAGTACTTC.

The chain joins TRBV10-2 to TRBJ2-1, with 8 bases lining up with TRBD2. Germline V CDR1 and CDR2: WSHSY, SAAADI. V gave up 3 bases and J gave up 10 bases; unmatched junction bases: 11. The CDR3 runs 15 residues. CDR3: CASSDLSGGPGEQFF. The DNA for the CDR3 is TGCGCCAGCAGTGATTTATCGGGGGGGCCGGGGGAGCAGTTCTTC.

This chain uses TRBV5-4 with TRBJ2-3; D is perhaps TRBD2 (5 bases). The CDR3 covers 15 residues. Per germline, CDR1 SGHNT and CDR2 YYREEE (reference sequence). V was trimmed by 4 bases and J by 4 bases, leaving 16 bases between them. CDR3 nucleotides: TGTGCCAGCAGCCCTCCGACGGGGTTGGCAGATACGCAGTATTTT. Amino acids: CASSPPTGLADTQYF.

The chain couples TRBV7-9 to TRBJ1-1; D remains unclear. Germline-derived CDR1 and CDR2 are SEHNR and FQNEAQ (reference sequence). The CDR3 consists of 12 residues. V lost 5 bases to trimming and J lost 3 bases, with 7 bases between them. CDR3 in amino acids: CASSGRDTEAFF. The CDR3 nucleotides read TGTGCCAGCAGCGGGAGGGACACTGAAGCTTTCTTT. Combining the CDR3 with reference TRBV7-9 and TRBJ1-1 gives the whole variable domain DTGVSQNPRHKITKRGQNVTFRCDPISEHNRLYWYRQTLGQGPEFLTYFQNEAQLEKSRLLSDRFSAERPKGSFSTLEIQRTEQGDSAMYLCASSGRDTEAFFGQGTRLTVV.

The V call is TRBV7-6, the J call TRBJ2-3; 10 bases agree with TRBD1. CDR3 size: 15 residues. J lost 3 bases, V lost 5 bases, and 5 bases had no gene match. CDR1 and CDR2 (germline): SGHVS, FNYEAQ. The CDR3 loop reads CASSPGTGDTDTQYF. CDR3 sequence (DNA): TGTGCCAGCAGCCCCGGGACAGGGGATACAGATACGCAGTATTTT.

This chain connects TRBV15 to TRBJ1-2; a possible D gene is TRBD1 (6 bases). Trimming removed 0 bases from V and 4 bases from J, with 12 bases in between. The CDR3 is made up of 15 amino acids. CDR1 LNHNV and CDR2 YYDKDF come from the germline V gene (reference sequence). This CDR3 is CATSREQGWSYGYTF. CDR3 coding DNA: TGTGCCACCAGCAGAGAACAGGGATGGAGCTATGGCTACACCTTC.

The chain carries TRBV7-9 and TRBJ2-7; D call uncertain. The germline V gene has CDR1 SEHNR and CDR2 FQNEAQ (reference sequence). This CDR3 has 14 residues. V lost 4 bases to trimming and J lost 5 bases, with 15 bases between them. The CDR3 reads CASSSDASSNEQYF. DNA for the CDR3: TGTGCCAGCAGCTCCGACGCTAGTAGCAACGAGCAGTACTTC.

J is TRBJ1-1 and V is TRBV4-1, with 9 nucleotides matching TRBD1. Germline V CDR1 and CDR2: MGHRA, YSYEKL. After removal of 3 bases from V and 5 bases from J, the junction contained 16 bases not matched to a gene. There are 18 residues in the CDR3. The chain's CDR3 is CASSHKQGGGTGLTEAFF. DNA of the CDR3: TGCGCCAGCAGCCACAAACAAGGGGGCGGGACAGGGCTAACTGAAGCTTTCTTT.

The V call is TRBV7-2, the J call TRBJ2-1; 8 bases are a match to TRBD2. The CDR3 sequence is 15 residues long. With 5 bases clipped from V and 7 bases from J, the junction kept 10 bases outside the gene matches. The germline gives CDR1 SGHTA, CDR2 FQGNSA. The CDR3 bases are TGTGCCAGCAGCGATAGCGGGGTTGCCCCAAATGAGCAGTTCTTC. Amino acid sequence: CASSDSGVAPNEQFF.

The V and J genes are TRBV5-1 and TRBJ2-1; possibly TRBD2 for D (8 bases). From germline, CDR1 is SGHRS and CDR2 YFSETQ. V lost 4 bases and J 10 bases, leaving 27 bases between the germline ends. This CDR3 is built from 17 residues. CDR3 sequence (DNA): TGCGCCAGCAGCCTACTTTTACAGGGGACGGGAGGGAGCGAGCAGTTCTTC. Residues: CASSLLLQGTGGSEQFF.

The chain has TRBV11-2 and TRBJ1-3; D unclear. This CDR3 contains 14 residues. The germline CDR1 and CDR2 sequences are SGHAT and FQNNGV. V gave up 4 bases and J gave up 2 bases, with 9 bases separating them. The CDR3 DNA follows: TGTGCCAGCAGCTCACCCCGGGCTGGAAACACCATATATTTT. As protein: CASSSPRAGNTIYF.

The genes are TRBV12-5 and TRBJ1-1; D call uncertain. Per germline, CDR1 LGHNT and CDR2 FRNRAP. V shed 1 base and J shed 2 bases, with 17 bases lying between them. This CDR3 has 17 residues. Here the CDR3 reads CASGLGRVESLNTEAFF. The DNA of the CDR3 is TGTGCTAGTGGTTTGGGAAGAGTCGAGTCCCTAAACACTGAAGCTTTCTTT.

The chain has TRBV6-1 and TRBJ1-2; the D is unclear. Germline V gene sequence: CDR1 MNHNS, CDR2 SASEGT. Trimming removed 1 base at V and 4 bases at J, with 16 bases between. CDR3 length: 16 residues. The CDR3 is CASSEGWKAVVYGYTF. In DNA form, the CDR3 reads TGTGCCAGCAGTGAAGGTTGGAAGGCGGTCGTCTATGGCTACACCTTC.

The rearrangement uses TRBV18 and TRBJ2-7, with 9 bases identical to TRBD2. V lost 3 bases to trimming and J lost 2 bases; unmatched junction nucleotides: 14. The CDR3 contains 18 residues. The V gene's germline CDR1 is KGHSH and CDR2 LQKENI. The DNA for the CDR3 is TGTGCCAGCTCACCGGGCGGGGGGGCCTCTAACAACCCCTACGAGCAGTACTTC. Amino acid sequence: CASSPGGGASNNPYEQYF.

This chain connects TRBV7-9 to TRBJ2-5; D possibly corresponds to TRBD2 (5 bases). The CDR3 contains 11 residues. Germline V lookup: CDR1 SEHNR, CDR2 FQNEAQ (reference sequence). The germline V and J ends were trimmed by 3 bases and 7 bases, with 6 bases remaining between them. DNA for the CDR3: TGTGCCAGCAGCTTCGGAGGGACCCAGTACTTC. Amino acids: CASSFGGTQYF.